What follows is one T cell receptor beta chain and its context. Its antigen remains unidentified. The study drew its donors from healthy HIV-negative adults without recent acute infections or vaccinations. CD4+ cell separation produced CD45RA+ naive and CD45RA-negative memory subsets. The source of the sample is a study of shared clonotypes between healthy human individuals. Study context: The cohort had two women and a few men, ages 18 to 49. Overall study findings and caveats: Only blood was sampled, and tissue TCR repertoires likely differ from blood ones.

The repertoire was sequenced with immunoSEQ multiplex PCR; TCRdb's copy has only in-frame clones and lacks some. Here the sample spans 2,500,000 or so clones, 90% to 95% being singletons. This CDR3 comprises 15 residues. Between the trimmed V and J ends, which lost 3 bases and 5 bases, there was a span of 18 bases. Looked up from germline, CDR1 is SGDLS and CDR2 is YYNGEE. The chain carries TRBV9 and TRBJ2-7, with a tentative D call TRBD2 (5 bases). This TCR was recovered from a man aged 18 to 29 in good health. Some clones in this sample may be carry-over from other donors' samples. The sample consisted of naive CD4+ T cells from PBMCs. Subset meaning: CD45RA+ positively selected. CDR3 bases: TGTGCCAGCAGCGCGGCGGGTCCGGGGTGGGACGAGCAGTACTTC. Protein sequence: CASSAAGPGWDEQYF.